The 21 T cell receptor beta chains presented below share a single source sample, sequenced in a study of cytomegalovirus exposure and HLA in healthy donors. PCR involved 60 Vbeta and 13 Jbeta primers. Assay: immunoSEQ multiplex PCR; the TCRdb copy retains only in-frame clones and omits some. Found here are about 140,000 clones, approximately 80% of them singletons; the top ten hold 2% to 3%. The sequenced sample was PBMCs. These receptors all stem from a woman between 18 and 30 years old in good health and CMV-seropositive.

The chain recombines TRBV7-9 with TRBJ1-1; the D gene is possibly TRBD1 (5 bases). The CDR3 loop spans 14 amino acids. The germline V and J ends were trimmed by 8 bases and 4 bases, with 17 bases remaining between them. Germline V gives CDR1 SEHNR, CDR2 FQNEAQ (reference sequence). The CDR3 coding sequence is TGTGCCAGCGCGAACGGGGGTTTGGGCACTGAAGCTTTCTTT. It encodes CASANGGLGTEAFF. The variable domain in full, with the rest retrieved from reference TRBV7-9 and TRBJ1-1, is DTGVSQNPRHKITKRGQNVTFRCDPISEHNRLYWYRQTLGQGPEFLTYFQNEAQLEKSRLLSDRFSAERPKGSFSTLEIQRTEQGDSAMYLCASANGGLGTEAFFGQGTRLTVV.

A remark on this clone: Within the sample, other DNA sequences also encode this same CDR3. The CDR3 DNA reads as TGCGCCAGCAGCTCAAGACAGGGGAACACTGAAGCTTTCTTT. Encoded protein: CASSSRQGNTEAFF. The V call is TRBV5-1, the J call TRBJ1-1, with TRBD1 identical over 7 bases. CDR3 length equals 14 residues. Trimming at V came to 3 bases and at J to 1 base, leaving 3 bases not matched to a gene. CDR1 is SGHRS, CDR2 YFSETQ, per germline. The variable domain in full, with the rest retrieved from reference TRBV5-1 and TRBJ1-1, is KAGVTQTPRYLIKTRGQQVTLSCSPISGHRSVSWYQQTPGQGLQFLFEYFSETQRNKGNFPGRFSGRQFSNSRSEMNVSTLELGDSALYLCASSSRQGNTEAFFGQGTRLTVV.

This chain uses TRBV6-5 with TRBJ1-6, with D possibly matching TRBD1 (5 bases). The CDR3 runs 15 residues. CDR1 and CDR2 from the germline V gene are MNHEY and SVGAGI. Trimming stripped 3 bases from V and 7 bases from J, with 13 bases between. The CDR3 reads CASSYGGTENSPLHF. In DNA, the CDR3 is TGTGCCAGCAGTTATGGTGGGACTGAAAATTCACCCCTCCACTTT.

The chain is built from TRBV2 and TRBJ1-1; 7 bases match TRBD1. CDR1 is SNHLY and CDR2 is FYNNEI in the germline V gene. The CDR3 runs to 12 residues. The trim removed 6 bases at V and 4 bases at J, leaving 2 bases unmatched. The CDR3 region is CASRTGSTEAFF. The CDR3 region has the DNA TGTGCCAGCAGGACAGGGAGCACTGAAGCTTTCTTT. The whole variable domain, filled in from reference TRBV2 and TRBJ1-1, reads EPEVTQTPSHQVTQMGQEVILRCVPISNHLYFYWYRQILGQKVEFLVSFYNNEISEKSEIFDDQFSVERPDGSNFTLKIRSTKLEDSAMYFCASRTGSTEAFFGQGTRLTVV.

The chain combines TRBV9 with TRBJ1-2; 9 positions match TRBD1. The trim removed 6 bases at V and 3 bases at J, leaving 9 bases unmatched. Germline values: CDR1 SGDLS, CDR2 YYNGEE. The CDR3 totals 15 residues. In nucleotides, the CDR3 is TGTGCCAGCACCTCCGGGACAGGGCGCGACTATGGCTACACCTTC. It yields the protein CASTSGTGRDYGYTF.

This clone has a single count. The chain joins TRBV5-5 to TRBJ1-2, with 7 bases that match TRBD1. V lost 4 bases, J lost 3 bases, and 9 bases stayed unmatched. The CDR3 is made up of 15 amino acids. Per germline, CDR1 SGHKS and CDR2 YYEKEE (reference sequence). DNA for the CDR3: TGTGCCAGCAGCGTCCACAGGGGTTACTACTATGGCTACACCTTC. It yields the protein CASSVHRGYYYGYTF.

This clone was recorded only once. The rearrangement joins TRBV12-5 to TRBJ2-2, with 9 positions matching TRBD2. The CDR3 is 16 amino acids. Germline trimming cut 4 bases from V and 2 bases from J; bases unmatched to any gene: 5. Per germline, CDR1 LGHNT and CDR2 FRNRAP. CDR3 sequence reads: CASGSGTSPNTGELFF. CDR3 sequence (DNA): TGTGCTAGTGGTTCCGGGACTAGCCCTAACACCGGGGAGCTGTTTTTT.

This clone was detected only a few times. The V gene is TRBV2, the J gene TRBJ2-5, with no clear D. Germline-derived CDR1 and CDR2 are SNHLY and FYNNEI. The V gene lost 3 bases and the J gene lost 5 bases, with 13 bases spanning the gap. The CDR3 extends over 14 amino acids. The CDR3, as DNA: TGTGCCAGCAGTGATGGCAGAACGCTGGAGACCCAGTACTTC. Its protein product is CASSDGRTLETQYF.

In the case of this clone: This specimen includes other DNA sequences encoding the same CDR3. V is TRBV29-1 and J is TRBJ1-2; 7 bases map to TRBD1. V gave up 5 bases and J gave up 2 bases; unmatched junction bases: 2. This CDR3 has 12 residues. CDR1 is SQVTM and CDR2 is ANQGSEA in the germline V gene. DNA for the CDR3: TGCAGCGTTCGACAGGGAAACTATGGCTACACCTTC. It codes for CSVRQGNYGYTF.

The V and J genes are TRBV5-6 and TRBJ2-1, with D unresolved. The V gene lost 2 bases and the J gene lost 1 base, with 10 bases spanning the gap. CDR1 SGHDT and CDR2 YYEEEE come from the germline V gene. CDR3 size: 15 residues. CDR3 residues: CASSFRVSSYNEQFF. The CDR3, as DNA: TGTGCCAGCAGCTTCCGGGTCTCATCCTACAATGAGCAGTTCTTC.

This clone was picked up a small number of times. V usage is TRBV6-1 and J usage is TRBJ2-7; 9 positions agree with TRBD1. Germline CDR1 and CDR2: MNHNS and SASEGT. The length of the CDR3 is 15 residues. Trimming removed 7 bases from V and 4 bases from J; junction bases left unmatched: 11. CDR3 DNA: TGTGCCAGCAACCCTGCCGGGACAGGGACTTACGAGCAGTACTTC. It encodes CASNPAGTGTYEQYF.

The chain uses TRBV28 and TRBJ2-7; the match to TRBD2 covers 8 bases. Germline CDR1 is MDHEN and CDR2 is SYDVKM. Unmatched junction bases numbered 3, after V lost 2 bases and J lost 3 bases. The CDR3 totals 14 residues. CDR3 DNA sequence: TGTGCCAGCAGTTTAGCGGGGGGCGGCTACGAGCAGTACTTC. It yields the protein CASSLAGGGYEQYF.

The chain combines TRBV7-9 with TRBJ2-4; D unclear. The V and J ends lost 6 bases and 7 bases respectively, with 7 bases between them. In germline, CDR1 is SEHNR, CDR2 FQNEAQ (reference sequence). The CDR3 sequence is 11 residues long. The CDR3 DNA sequence: TGTGCCAGCAGTCGGTCCAACATTCAGTACTTC. As protein: CASSRSNIQYF.

The V and J genes are TRBV2 and TRBJ1-1; no clear D. Germline lookup yields CDR1 SNHLY and CDR2 FYNNEI. The CDR3 has 11 amino acids. The V end was cut by 7 bases, the J end by 3 bases, with 6 bases between. CDR3 residues: CASTLHTEAFF. CDR3 nucleotide sequence: TGTGCCAGCACACTTCACACTGAAGCTTTCTTT.

V and J are TRBV19 and TRBJ2-7; TRBD2 aligns across 7 bases. J gave up 6 bases and V 4 bases, and 6 bases lay outside the gene matches. The V gene's germline CDR1 is LNHDA and CDR2 SQIVND (reference sequence). This CDR3 region has 13 residues. CDR3 protein: CASSRGLVAEQYF. For the CDR3, the DNA is TGTGCCAGTAGTAGAGGACTAGTGGCCGAGCAGTACTTC. Full variable domain (remainder filled in from reference TRBV19 and TRBJ2-7): DGGITQSPKYLFRKEGQNVTLSCEQNLNHDAMYWYRQDPGQGLRLIYYSQIVNDFQKGDIAEGYSVSREKKESFPLTVTSAQKNPTAFYLCASSRGLVAEQYFGPGTRLTVT.

Notes on this clone: Other DNA variants within this sample encode the same CDR3. This chain uses TRBV7-2 with TRBJ1-6; D might be TRBD1 (5 bases). Deletions cut 5 bases from V and 6 bases from J, with 14 bases between. There are 15 residues in the CDR3. CDR1 is SGHTA, CDR2 FQGNSA, per germline. The CDR3 spells CASSLGPRGNSPLHF. The DNA for the CDR3 is TGTGCCAGCAGCCTAGGACCTAGGGGTAATTCACCCCTCCACTTT. Using reference TRBV7-2 and TRBJ1-6 for the parts outside the CDR3, the full variable domain is GAGVSQSPSNKVTEKGKDVELRCDPISGHTALYWYRQSLGQGLEFLIYFQGNSAPDKSGLPSDRFSAERTGGSVSTLTIQRTQQEDSAVYLCASSLGPRGNSPLHFGNGTRLTVT.

The chain is built from TRBV5-4 and TRBJ1-2, with D tentatively TRBD1 (6 bases). The germline V gene has CDR1 SGHNT and CDR2 YYREEE (reference sequence). The ends were cut back, 7 bases at V and 8 bases at J, with 15 bases in the middle. This CDR3 comprises 12 residues. CDR3 DNA: TGTGCCAGCCACGGCAGGGGAGCCGGCTACACCTTC. Translation: CASHGRGAGYTF.

The chain links TRBV5-4 to TRBJ1-1, with D perhaps TRBD1 (6 bases). Germline CDR1 is SGHNT and CDR2 is YYREEE (reference sequence). V lost 4 bases, J lost 2 bases, and 15 bases lay in between. CDR3 size: 15 residues. Here the CDR3 reads CASSLGQRPNTEAFF. The CDR3 nucleotides are TGTGCCAGCAGCCTAGGACAGAGACCTAACACTGAAGCTTTCTTT.

The CDR3 DNA follows: TGTGCCAGCAGTGACGGACAGGGGCACACAGATACGCAGTATTTT. It yields the protein CASSDGQGHTDTQYF. J is TRBJ2-3 and V is TRBV6-1, with 9 bases aligning to TRBD1. V lost 3 bases and J lost 2; bases outside the gene matches: 3. The germline V gene encodes CDR1 MNHNS and CDR2 SASEGT. This CDR3 is built from 15 residues.

The chain employs TRBV27 and TRBJ1-2; 8 bases are a match to TRBD1. Trimming at V came to 5 bases and at J to 5 bases, leaving 7 bases not matched to a gene. Per the germline V gene, CDR1 is MNHEY and CDR2 is SMNVEV (reference sequence). The CDR3 extends over 14 amino acids. The CDR3 protein is CASSRSGGGYGYTF. The CDR3, as DNA: TGTGCCAGCAGTCGTTCAGGGGGCGGGTATGGCTACACCTTC.

The chain combines TRBV19 with TRBJ2-5; D is unclear. Germline V lookup: CDR1 LNHDA, CDR2 SQIVND (reference sequence). The CDR3 runs 11 residues. Between the trimmed V and J ends, which lost 3 bases and 4 bases, there was a span of 3 bases. This CDR3 reads CASSIRETQYF. CDR3 sequence (DNA): TGTGCCAGTAGTATTAGAGAGACCCAGTACTTC.